The entry that follows covers one T cell receptor (beta chain) sequence. Its antigen remains unknown. The source of the sample is a study of cytomegalovirus exposure and HLA in healthy donors. The germline V and J ends were trimmed by 3 bases and 7 bases, with 10 bases remaining between them. Germline V gene data show CDR1 as SGHDT and CDR2 as YYEEEE. The CDR3 runs 13 residues. 13 Jbeta primers and 60 Vbeta primers were used for the PCR. Profiled with immunoSEQ multiplex PCR; TCRdb holds only in-frame clones, not every one. The sample yields around 150,000 clones, 80% seen once. Study outcomes and limitations: Only CMV serostatus was available as immune exposure information. An analysis done earlier found most TCR beta V segments productive about 87% or about 30% of the time. Cytomegalovirus status was reportedly diagnosed by the classifier with high specificity and sensitivity.

Specimen: PBMCs. The TCR comes from a man younger than 35 in good health and CMV-seropositive. The V and J genes are TRBV5-6 and TRBJ1-4; D is perhaps TRBD1 (5 bases). CDR3: CASSSTVSEKLFF. In DNA, the CDR3 is TGTGCCAGCAGCTCGACAGTATCTGAAAAACTGTTTTTT.